This T cell receptor (beta chain) was obtained from a study of blood T cell repertoires in COVID-19. The CDR3 is made up of 13 amino acids. Germline-derived CDR1 and CDR2 are SQVTM and ANQGSEA. V lost 8 bases to trimming and J lost 0 bases; unmatched junction nucleotides: 6. Produced via immunoSEQ multiplex PCR; TCRdb's table is partial and in-frame only. Altogether a few hundred thousand clones are present, roughly four fifths being singletons, with the ten largest covering approximately 5.4%. Sequencing input: PBMCs or T cells enriched from blood (not recorded which). The sequence came from a woman in her fifties or sixties who had recovered from COVID-19. This chain uses TRBV29-1 with TRBJ1-1, with TRBD1 matching over 7 bases. This CDR3 is CSSSTGVNTEAFF. Written as DNA, the CDR3 is TGCAGCTCCTCCACAGGGGTGAACACTGAAGCTTTCTTT.